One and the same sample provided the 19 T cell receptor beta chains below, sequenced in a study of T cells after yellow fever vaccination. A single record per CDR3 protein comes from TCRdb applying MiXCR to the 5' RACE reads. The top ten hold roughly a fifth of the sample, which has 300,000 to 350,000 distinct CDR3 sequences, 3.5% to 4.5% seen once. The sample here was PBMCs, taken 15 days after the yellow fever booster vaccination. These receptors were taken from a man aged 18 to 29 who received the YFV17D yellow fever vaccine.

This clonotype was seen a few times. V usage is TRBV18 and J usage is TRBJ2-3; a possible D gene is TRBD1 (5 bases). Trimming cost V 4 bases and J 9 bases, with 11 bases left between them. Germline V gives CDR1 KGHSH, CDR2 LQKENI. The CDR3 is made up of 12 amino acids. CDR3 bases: TGTGCCAGCTCACTTCAGGGTCGCACGCAGTATTTT. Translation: CASSLQGRTQYF.

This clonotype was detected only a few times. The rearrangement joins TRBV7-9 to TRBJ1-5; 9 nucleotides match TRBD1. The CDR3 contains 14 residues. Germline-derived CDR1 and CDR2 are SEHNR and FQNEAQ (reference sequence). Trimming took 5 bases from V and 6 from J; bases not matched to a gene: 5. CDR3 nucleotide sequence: TGTGCCAGCAGCGCCGGGACAGGGATTCAGCCCCAGCATTTT. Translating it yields CASSAGTGIQPQHF.

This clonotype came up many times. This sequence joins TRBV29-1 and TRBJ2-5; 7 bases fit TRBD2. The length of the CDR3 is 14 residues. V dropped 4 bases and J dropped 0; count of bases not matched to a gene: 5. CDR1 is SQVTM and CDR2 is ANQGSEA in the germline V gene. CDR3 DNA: TGCAGCGTTGCCTGGGGGGGGTACCAAGAGACCCAGTACTTC. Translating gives CSVAWGGYQETQYF. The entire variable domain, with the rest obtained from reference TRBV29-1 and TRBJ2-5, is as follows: SAVISQKPSRDICQRGTSLTIQCQVDSQVTMMFWYRQQPGQSLTLIATANQGSEATYESGFVIDKFPISRPNLTFSTLTVSNMSPEDSSIYLCSVAWGGYQETQYFGPGTRLLVL.

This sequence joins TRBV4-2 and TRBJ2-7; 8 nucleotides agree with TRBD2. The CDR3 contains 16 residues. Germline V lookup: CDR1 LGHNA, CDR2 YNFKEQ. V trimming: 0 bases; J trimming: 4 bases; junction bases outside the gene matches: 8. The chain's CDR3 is CASSQDLTSGAYEQYF. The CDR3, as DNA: TGTGCCAGCAGCCAAGATTTAACTAGCGGAGCTTACGAGCAGTACTTC.

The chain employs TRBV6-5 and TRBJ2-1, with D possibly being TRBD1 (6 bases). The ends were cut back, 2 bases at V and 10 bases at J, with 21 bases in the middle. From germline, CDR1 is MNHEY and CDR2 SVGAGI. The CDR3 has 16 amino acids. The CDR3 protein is CASSYPTGPRRLEQFF. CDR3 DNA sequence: TGTGCCAGCAGTTACCCCACAGGGCCACGGAGGTTGGAGCAGTTCTTC.

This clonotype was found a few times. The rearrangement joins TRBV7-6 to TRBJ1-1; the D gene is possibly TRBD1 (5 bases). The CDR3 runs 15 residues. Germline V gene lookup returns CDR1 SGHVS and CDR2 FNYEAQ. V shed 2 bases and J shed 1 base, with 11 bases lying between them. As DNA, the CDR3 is TGTGCCAGCAGCTTACTTCAGGGCCCGAACACTGAAGCTTTCTTT. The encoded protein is CASSLLQGPNTEAFF.

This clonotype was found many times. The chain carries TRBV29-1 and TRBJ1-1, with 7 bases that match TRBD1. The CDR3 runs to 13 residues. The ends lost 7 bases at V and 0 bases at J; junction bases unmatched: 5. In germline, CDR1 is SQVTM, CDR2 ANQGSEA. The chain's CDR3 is CSAPDRMNTEAFF. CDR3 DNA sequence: TGCAGCGCCCCGGACAGGATGAACACTGAAGCTTTCTTT.

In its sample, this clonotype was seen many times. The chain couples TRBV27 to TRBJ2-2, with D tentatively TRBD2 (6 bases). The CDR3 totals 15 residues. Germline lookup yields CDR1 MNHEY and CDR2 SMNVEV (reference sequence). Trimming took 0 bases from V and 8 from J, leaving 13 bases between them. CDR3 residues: CASSLSGGLVGELFF. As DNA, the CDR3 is TGTGCCAGCAGTTTATCCGGAGGGTTGGTTGGGGAGCTGTTTTTT.

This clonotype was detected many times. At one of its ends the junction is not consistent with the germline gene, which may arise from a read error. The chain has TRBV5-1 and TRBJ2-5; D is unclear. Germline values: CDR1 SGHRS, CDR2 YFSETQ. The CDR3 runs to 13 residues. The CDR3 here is CASSFRVQETQYF. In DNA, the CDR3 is TGTGCCAGCAGCTTTCGGGTTCAAGAGACCCAGTACTTC.

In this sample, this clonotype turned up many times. The CDR3 spells CATSIQGDTQYF. As DNA, the CDR3 is TGTGCCACCAGCATCCAGGGAGATACGCAGTATTTT. The gene calls are TRBV15 and TRBJ2-3, with D perhaps TRBD1 (5 bases). The germline V and J ends were trimmed by 4 bases and 5 bases, with 7 bases remaining between them. Germline lookup yields CDR1 LNHNV and CDR2 YYDKDF (reference sequence). The CDR3 totals 12 residues.

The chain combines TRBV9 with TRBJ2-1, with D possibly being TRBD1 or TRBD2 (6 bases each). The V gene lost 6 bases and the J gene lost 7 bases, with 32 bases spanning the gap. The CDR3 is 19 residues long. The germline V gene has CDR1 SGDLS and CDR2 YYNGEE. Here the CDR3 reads CASTRGWGTTTAPRNEQFF. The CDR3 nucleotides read TGTGCCAGCACCCGGGGGTGGGGGACAACTACCGCCCCCAGGAATGAGCAGTTCTTC.

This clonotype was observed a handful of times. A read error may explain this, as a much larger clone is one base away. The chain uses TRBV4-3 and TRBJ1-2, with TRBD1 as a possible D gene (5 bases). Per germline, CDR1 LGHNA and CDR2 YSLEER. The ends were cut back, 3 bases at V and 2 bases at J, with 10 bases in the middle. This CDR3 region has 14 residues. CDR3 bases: TGCGCCAGCAGCCACGGGGCAGGGAACTATGGCTACACCTTC. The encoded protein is CASSHGAGNYGYTF.

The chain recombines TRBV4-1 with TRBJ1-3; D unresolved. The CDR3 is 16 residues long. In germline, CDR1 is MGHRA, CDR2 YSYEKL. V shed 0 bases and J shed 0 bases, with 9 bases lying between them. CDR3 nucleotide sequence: TGCGCCAGCAGCCAAGATTGGACCCGCTCTGGAAACACCATATATTTT. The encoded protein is CASSQDWTRSGNTIYF.

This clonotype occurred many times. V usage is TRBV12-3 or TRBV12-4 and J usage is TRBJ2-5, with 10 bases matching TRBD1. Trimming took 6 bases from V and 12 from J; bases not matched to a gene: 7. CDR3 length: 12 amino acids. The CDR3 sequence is CASSQTTGGKYF. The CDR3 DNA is TGTGCCAGCAGCCAGACGACAGGGGGCAAGTACTTC.

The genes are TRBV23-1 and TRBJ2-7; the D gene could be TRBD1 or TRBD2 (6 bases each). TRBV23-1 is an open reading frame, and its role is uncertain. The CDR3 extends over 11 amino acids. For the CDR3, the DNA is TGCGCCAGCAGCCCCTCGCCGGGGGCGCACGTC. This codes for CASSPSPGAHV.

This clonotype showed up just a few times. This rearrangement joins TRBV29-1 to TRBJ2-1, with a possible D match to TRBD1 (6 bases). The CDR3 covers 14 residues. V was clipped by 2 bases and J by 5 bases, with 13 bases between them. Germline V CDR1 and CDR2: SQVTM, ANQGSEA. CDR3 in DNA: TGCAGCGTTGAACATGGGGGCTTCCACAATGAGCAGTTCTTC. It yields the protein CSVEHGGFHNEQFF.

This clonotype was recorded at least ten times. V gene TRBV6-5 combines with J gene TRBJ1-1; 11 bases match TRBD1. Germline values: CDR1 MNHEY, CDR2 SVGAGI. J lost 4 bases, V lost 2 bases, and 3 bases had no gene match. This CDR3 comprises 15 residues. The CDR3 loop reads CASSYGGTGGTEAFF. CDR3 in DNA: TGTGCCAGCAGTTACGGTGGGACAGGGGGCACTGAAGCTTTCTTT.

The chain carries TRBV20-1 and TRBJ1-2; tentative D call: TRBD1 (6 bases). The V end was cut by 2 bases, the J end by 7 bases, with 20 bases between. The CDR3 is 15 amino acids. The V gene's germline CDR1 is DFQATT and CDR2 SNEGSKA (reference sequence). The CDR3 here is CSARPRDTRWVGYTF. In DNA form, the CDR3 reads TGCAGTGCTAGACCCCGGGACACCCGGTGGGTTGGCTACACCTTC.

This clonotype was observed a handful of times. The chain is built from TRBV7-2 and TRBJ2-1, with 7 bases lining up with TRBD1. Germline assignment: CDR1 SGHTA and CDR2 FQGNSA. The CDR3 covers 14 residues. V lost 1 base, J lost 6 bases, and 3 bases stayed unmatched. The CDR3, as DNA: TGTGCCAGCAGCTTAGACCGACAGGGCAATGAGCAGTTCTTC. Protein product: CASSLDRQGNEQFF. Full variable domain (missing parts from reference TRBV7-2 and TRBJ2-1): GAGVSQSPSNKVTEKGKDVELRCDPISGHTALYWYRQSLGQGLEFLIYFQGNSAPDKSGLPSDRFSAERTGGSVSTLTIQRTQQEDSAVYLCASSLDRQGNEQFFGPGTRLTVL.